This TCR beta chain stems from a study of blood T cell repertoires in COVID-19 (dated by TCRdb to about 2020). In the study overall: The collaborator samples originated in the United States, Italy and Spain and spanned the acute and convalescent phases of COVID-19. Nearly every sample came with metadata listing a de-identified subject ID, COVID-19 status, age in years and sex. Subjects who had been exposed to COVID-19, were actively infected with it, or had recovered from it provided the deeply sampled blood TCRbeta repertoires that made up the dataset. The repertoires were released in a freely available public database intended as a resource for research on the immune response to SARS-CoV-2. Where available, HLA class I and class II types were taken from metadata supplied by the sample provider and were not determined by assay-based typing. The prospective study material was composed of cDNA or gDNA derived from T cells, B-cell-depleted T cells, or PBMCs. The samples were drawn from the first 160 participants of the ongoing ImmuneRACE study and from more than 1,000 subjects provided by 6 global collaborators.

The count of this clone is one. The antigen it binds to is not known. Per-nucleotide qualities are absent, and no much larger clonotype sits a single base away. Paper-wide results and their limitations: Clinical and demographic metadata were provided uncurated, with the amount varying by source and participant.

TCRbeta CDR3 regions were amplified from genomic DNA using the immunoSEQ Assay, a bias-controlled multiplex PCR. In the authors' own workflow: Nucleated cell counts per sample were estimated from amplification of reference gene primers within the assay. To quantify the absolute abundance of each unique TCRbeta CDR3 rearrangement, sequence reads were collapsed and filtered. For each sample, productive Simpson clonality was calculated as the square root of Simpson's diversity index across productive rearrangements. The table comes from immuneACCESS by way of TCRdb, which keeps in-frame sequences with V and J called. Part of the clones is missing from these tables; in studies checked, under half for an unresolved V gene and the rest for unknown reasons. That table supplies the V and J calls and clone size; D and trimming were determined from the DNA. The sample records approximately 260,000 clones, roughly 80% of which are singletons. The top ten constitute less than 6% of the sample.

Samples from volunteer blood donors who had recovered from COVID-19 were contributed by a second Seattle source. The collaborating institutions used their own protocols to collect whole blood in K2EDTA tubes. Collaborator samples were shipped for TCRbeta analysis as frozen whole blood, isolated PBMCs, or DNA extracted from either sample type. CDR1 and CDR2, looked up from the germline V gene (reference sequence), are LGHDT and YNNKEL. Germline trimming amounts to 2 bases on V and 3 bases on J, with 8 as the count of junction bases outside the gene matches. The cysteine opens and the phenylalanine closes a CDR3 of 18 amino acids. Only the CDR3 DNA stays, 54 bases, in frame from base 1.

The TCR comes from a man between 60 and 70 years old who had recovered from COVID-19. Sequenced sample: peripheral blood. The chain is assembled from TRBV3-1 (or the pseudogene TRBV3-2) and TRBJ2-6; 9 nucleotides in the junction match TRBD2. The DNA sequence is given as TGTGCCAGCAGCCAAACATCTTCAGCGGGGGGTGGGGCCAACGTCCTGACTTTC. Its product reads: CASSQTSSAGGGANVLTF.